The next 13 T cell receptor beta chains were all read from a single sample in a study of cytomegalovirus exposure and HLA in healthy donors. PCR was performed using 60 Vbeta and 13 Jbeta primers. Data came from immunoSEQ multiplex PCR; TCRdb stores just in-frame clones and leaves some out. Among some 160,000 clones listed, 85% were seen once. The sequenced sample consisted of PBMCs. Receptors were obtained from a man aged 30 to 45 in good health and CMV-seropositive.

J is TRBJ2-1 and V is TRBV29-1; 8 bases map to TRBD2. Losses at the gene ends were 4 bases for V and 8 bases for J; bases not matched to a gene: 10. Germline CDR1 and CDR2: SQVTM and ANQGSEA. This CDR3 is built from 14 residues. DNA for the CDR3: TGCAGCGTTGGCCCAGCGGGAGAGGGCGATGAGCAGTTCTTC. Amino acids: CSVGPAGEGDEQFF.

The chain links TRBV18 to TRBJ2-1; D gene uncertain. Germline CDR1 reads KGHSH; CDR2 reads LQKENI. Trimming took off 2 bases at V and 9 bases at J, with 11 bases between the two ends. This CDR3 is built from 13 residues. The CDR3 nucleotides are TGTGCCAGCTCACCAGTTGCCGTGGCTGAGCAGTTCTTC. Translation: CASSPVAVAEQFF.

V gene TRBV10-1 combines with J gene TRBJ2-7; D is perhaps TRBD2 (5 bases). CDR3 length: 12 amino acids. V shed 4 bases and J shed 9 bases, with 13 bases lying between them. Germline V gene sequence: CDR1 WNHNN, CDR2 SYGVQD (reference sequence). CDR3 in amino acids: CASSGPEGGQYV. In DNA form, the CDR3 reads TGCGCCAGCAGTGGGCCGGAAGGAGGGCAGTACGTC.

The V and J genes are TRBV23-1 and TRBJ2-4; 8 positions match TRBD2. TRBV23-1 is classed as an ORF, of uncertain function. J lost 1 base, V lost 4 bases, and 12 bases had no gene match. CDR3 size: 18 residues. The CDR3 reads CASSLTREGLLAKNIQYF. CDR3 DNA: TGCGCCAGCAGTCTAACACGGGAGGGTCTCCTGGCCAAAAACATTCAGTACTTC.

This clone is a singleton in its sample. This CDR3 is CASSAKTSGSSETQYF. The CDR3 bases are TGTGCCAGCAGCGCTAAGACTAGCGGGAGCTCCGAGACCCAGTACTTC. V gene TRBV5-4 combines with J gene TRBJ2-5, with 12 bases matching TRBD2. This CDR3 is 16 amino acids long. V trimming: 4 bases; J trimming: 5 bases; junction bases outside the gene matches: 9. The germline V gene encodes CDR1 SGHNT and CDR2 YYREEE (reference sequence).

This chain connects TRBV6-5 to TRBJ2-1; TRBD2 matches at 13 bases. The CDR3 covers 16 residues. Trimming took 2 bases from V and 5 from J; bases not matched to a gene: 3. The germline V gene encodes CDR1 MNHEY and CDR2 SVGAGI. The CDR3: CASSYQGLAGDNEQFF. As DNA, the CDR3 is TGTGCCAGCAGTTACCAAGGACTAGCGGGAGACAATGAGCAGTTCTTC.

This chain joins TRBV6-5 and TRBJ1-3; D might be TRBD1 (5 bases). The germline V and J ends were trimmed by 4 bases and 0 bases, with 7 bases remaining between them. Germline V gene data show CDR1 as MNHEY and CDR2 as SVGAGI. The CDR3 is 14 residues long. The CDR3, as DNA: TGTGCCAGCAGTTTGGGGGGCTCTGGAAACACCATATATTTT. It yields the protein CASSLGGSGNTIYF.

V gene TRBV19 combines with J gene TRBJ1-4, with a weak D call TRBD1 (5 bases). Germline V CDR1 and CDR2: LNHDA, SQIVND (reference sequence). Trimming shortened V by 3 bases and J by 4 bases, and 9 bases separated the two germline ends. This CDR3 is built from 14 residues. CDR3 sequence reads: CASSIDGGNEKLFF. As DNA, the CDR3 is TGTGCCAGTAGTATCGACGGGGGTAATGAAAAACTGTTTTTT.

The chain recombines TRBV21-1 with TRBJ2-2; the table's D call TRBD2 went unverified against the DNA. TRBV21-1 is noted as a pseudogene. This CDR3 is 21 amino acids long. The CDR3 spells CASSKGPSSGRFEQNTGELFF. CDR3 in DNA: TGTGCCAGCAGCAAAGGCCCTTCTAGCGGGAGGTTCGAACAGAACACCGGGGAGCTGTTTTTT.

CDR3 amino acids: CASSLDWREERNEQFF. The CDR3 region has the DNA TGTGCCAGCAGCTTAGATTGGAGGGAGGAGCGGAATGAGCAGTTCTTC. The V gene is TRBV11-3, the J gene TRBJ2-1; maybe TRBD2 (6 bases). Germline V CDR1 and CDR2: SGHNT, YENEEA. Deletions cut 0 bases from V and 7 bases from J, with 16 bases between. The CDR3 extends over 16 amino acids.

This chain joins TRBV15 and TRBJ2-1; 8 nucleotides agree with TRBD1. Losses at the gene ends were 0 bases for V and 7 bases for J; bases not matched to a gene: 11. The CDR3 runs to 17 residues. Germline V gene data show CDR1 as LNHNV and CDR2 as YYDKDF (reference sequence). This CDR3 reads CATSRDLAGGGRNEQFF. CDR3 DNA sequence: TGTGCCACCAGCAGAGATCTCGCAGGGGGCGGTCGGAATGAGCAGTTCTTC.

In DNA, the CDR3 is TGTGCCAGCTCACCCCAGGGGGGCTACGAGCAGTACGTC. This translates into CASSPQGGYEQYV. This chain connects TRBV18 to TRBJ2-7; D might be TRBD1 (7 bases). Trimming pared 3 bases from V and 3 bases from J, leaving 9 bases between. Germline assignment: CDR1 KGHSH and CDR2 LQKENI. The CDR3 runs 13 residues.

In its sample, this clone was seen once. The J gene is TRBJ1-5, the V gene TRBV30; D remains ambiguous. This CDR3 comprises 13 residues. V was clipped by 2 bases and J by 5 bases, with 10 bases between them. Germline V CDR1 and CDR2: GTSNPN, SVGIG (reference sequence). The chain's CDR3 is CAWSLGEYQPQHF. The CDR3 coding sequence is TGTGCCTGGAGTCTGGGAGAATATCAGCCCCAGCATTTT.